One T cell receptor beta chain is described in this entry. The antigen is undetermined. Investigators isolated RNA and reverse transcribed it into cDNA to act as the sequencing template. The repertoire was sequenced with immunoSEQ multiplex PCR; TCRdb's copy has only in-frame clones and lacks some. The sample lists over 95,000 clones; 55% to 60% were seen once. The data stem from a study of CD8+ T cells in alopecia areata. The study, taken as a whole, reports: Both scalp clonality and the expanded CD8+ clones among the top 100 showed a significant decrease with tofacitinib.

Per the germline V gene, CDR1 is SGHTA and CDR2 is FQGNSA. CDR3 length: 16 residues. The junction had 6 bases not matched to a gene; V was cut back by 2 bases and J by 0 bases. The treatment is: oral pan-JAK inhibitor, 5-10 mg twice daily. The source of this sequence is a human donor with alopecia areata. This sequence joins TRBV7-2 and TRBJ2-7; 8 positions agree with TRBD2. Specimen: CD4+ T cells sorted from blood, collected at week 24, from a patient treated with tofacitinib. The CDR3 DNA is TGTGCCAGCAGCTTACAGAGCGGGGGTAGCTCCTACGAGCAGTACTTC. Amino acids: CASSLQSGGSSYEQYF. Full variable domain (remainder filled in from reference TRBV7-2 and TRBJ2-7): GAGVSQSPSNKVTEKGKDVELRCDPISGHTALYWYRQSLGQGLEFLIYFQGNSAPDKSGLPSDRFSAERTGGSVSTLTIQRTQQEDSAVYLCASSLQSGGSSYEQYFGPGTRLTVT.